The clone carrying this TCR beta chain was detected only once. What it binds is unknown. Treatment reported: roughly nine-day PBMC culture with coronavirus spike peptide pools or control peptides (ViraFEST assay). An Oncomine TCR Beta short-read assay was used to sequence the DNA from cultured CD4+ T cells. From cultured CD4+ T cells, genomic DNA was extracted. One entry per CDR3 protein, called by TCRdb with MiXCR from the PCR reads. The sample carries some 16,000 distinct CDR3 sequences, around 37% recorded once. These data come from a study of vaccination and CD4 T cells after COVID-19. Overall study findings and caveats: The median number of SARS-CoV-2-reactive clonotypes increased from 21 to 38, a change that did not reach significance.

Sample: cultured CD4+ T cells from blood. This TCR was recovered from a human donor with COVID-19.

The CDR3 is CASIRAGVTGELFF. The CDR3 DNA reads as TGTGCCAGCATCAGAGCGGGGGTCACCGGGGAGCTGTTTTTT. This rearrangement joins TRBV27 to TRBJ2-2; 8 nucleotides align to TRBD2. The CDR3 is 14 amino acids. After removal of 7 bases from V and 4 bases from J, the junction contained 5 bases not matched to a gene. Germline values: CDR1 MNHEY, CDR2 SMNVEV (reference sequence).